The sequence of this TCR beta chain was determined in a study of T cell responses to AZD1222 COVID-19 vaccine. This table comes from immunoSEQ multiplex PCR, and its TCRdb copy is limited to in-frame clones, with some not included. The table lists roughly 100,000 clones, roughly 86% of them singletons. With 5 bases removed from V and 7 bases from J, the gap between germline ends came to 11 bases. The CDR3 consists of 12 residues. Germline V gives CDR1 SGHTA, CDR2 FQGNSA. This TCR came from an adult in good health. The source was peripheral blood, collected on day 0 of AZD1222 vaccination. The genes are TRBV7-2 and TRBJ1-1; unclear D gene. Written as DNA, the CDR3 is TGTGCCAGCAGCCCCACAGCTCTTGAAGCTTTCTTT. As protein: CASSPTALEAFF.